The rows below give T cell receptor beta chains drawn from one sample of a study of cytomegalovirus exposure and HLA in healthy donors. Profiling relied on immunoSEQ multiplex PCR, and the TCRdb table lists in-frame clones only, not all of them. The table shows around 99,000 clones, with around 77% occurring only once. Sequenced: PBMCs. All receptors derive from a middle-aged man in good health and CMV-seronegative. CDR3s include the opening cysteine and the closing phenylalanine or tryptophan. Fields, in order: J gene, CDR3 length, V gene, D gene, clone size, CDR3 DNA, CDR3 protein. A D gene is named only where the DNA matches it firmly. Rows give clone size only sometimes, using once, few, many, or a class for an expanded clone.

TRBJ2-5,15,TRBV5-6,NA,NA,TGTGCCAGCAGCTTGCCAGGGGGAGGCCAAGAGACCCAGTACTTC,CASSLPGGGQETQYF
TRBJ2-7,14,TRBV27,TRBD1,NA,TGTGCCAGCAGTCTACCGGGACAGCCCTCCGAGCAGTACTTC,CASSLPGQPSEQYF
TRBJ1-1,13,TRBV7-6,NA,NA,TGTGCCAGCAGCCGACAGGAAAACACTGAAGCTTTCTTT,CASSRQENTEAFF
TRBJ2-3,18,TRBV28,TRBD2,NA,TGTGCCAGCAGTCGACTAGCGGGAGGTCGCAGGAGTACAGATACGCAGTATTTT,CASSRLAGGRRSTDTQYF
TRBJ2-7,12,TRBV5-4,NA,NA,TGTGCCAGCAGCTTACAGGGCTACGAGCAGTACTTC,CASSLQGYEQYF
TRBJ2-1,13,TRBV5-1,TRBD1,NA,TGCGCCAGCAGCTTGGTACAGGGGAATGAGCAGTTCTTC,CASSLVQGNEQFF
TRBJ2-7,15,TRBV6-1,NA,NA,TGTGCCAGCAGAAAATCCCGACTAGACTCCTACGAGCAGTACTTC,CASRKSRLDSYEQYF
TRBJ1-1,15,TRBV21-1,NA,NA,TGTGCCAGCAGCTTCCCTAGGAACGGTAACACTGAAGCTTTCTTT,CASSFPRNGNTEAFF
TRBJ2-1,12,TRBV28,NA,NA,TGTGCCAGCAGTTCCATCTACAATGAGCAGTTCTTC,CASSSIYNEQFF
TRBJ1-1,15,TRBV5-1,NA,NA,TGCGCCAGCAGCTTGGACCCCCGGGGAATGGGTGAAGCTTTCTTT,CASSLDPRGMGEAFF
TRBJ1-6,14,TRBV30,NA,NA,TGTGCCTGGAGTAGGGGCTCCTATAATTCCCCCCTCCACTTT,CAWSRGSYNSPLHF
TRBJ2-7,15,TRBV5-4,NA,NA,TGTGCCAGCAGCTTGGCCGGGTTCAGTTCCTACGAGCAGTACTTC,CASSLAGFSSYEQYF
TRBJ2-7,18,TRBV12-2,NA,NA,TGTGCAAGTCGCTTAGTCTTCGGAGCGGGAGGGCCTTCCTACGAGCAGTACTTC,CASRLVFGAGGPSYEQYF
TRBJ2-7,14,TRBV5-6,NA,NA,TGTGCCAGCAGCTTCTCGGGGGGCGGGTACGAGCAGTACTTC,CASSFSGGGYEQYF
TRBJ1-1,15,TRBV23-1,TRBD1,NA,TGCGCCAGCAGTCCCCGGGACAGGGGTAACACTGAAGCTTTCTTT,CASSPRDRGNTEAFF
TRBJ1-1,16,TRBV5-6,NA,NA,TGTGCCAGCAGCTACAGGGCCCGTATTGTGGACACTGAAGCTTTCTTT,CASSYRARIVDTEAFF
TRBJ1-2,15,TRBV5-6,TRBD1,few,TGTGCCAGCAGCTTGGGAGACAGGGGCCTCTATGGCTACACCTTC,CASSLGDRGLYGYTF
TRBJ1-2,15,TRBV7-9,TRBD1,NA,TGTGCCAGCAGCGCTCAACAGGGGTTGAACTATGGCTACACCTTC,CASSAQQGLNYGYTF
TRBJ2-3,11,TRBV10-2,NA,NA,TGCGCCAGCACTGGGGAGTTTACGCAGTATTTT,CASTGEFTQYF
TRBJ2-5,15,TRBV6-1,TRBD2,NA,TGTGCCAGCACCCAAGGCTCTAGCGGGAGAGGGACCCAGTACTTC,CASTQGSSGRGTQYF
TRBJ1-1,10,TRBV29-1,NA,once,TGCAGCGTTGAGACTGCTGAAGCTTTCTTT,CSVETAEAFF
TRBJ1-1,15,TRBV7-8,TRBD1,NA,TGTGCCAGCAGAGTGGACAGGGGGCTTCGGACTGAAGCTTTCTTT,CASRVDRGLRTEAFF
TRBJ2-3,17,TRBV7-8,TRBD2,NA,TGTGCCAGCAGCCTGGGACTAGCGGGGCCAAGCACAGATACGCAGTATTTT,CASSLGLAGPSTDTQYF
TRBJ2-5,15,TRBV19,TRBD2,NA,TGTGCCAGTAGTGGGAGACTAGCGGGGGCAGAGACCCAGTACTTC,CASSGRLAGAETQYF
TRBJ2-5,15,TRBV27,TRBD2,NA,TGTGCCAGCAGTCCGACTAGCGGGAGGTTTGAGACCCAGTACTTC,CASSPTSGRFETQYF
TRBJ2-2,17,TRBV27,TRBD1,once,TGTGCCAGCAGGCGGGCCGACGGGACAGGGTTAACCGGGGAGCTGTTTTTT,CASRRADGTGLTGELFF
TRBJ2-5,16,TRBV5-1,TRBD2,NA,TGCGCCAGCAGCTTCATAGCGGGAGCTCACCAAGAGACCCAGTACTTC,CASSFIAGAHQETQYF
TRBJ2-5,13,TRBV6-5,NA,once,TGTGCCAGCAGTCCAGGGATTTCCGAGACCCAGTACTTC,CASSPGISETQYF
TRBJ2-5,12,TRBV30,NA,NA,TGTGCCTGGAGTGTACGATCGAGTACCCAGTACTTC,CAWSVRSSTQYF
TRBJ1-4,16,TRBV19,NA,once,TGTGCCAGTAGTGCGGGACGGAGTTTCGCCAATGAAAAACTGTTTTTT,CASSAGRSFANEKLFF
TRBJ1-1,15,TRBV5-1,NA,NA,TGCGCCAGCACCTGGGGGAGGGGGTTGGACACTGAAGCTTTCTTT,CASTWGRGLDTEAFF
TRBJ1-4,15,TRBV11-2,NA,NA,TGTGCCAGCAGCTTAGTCGGGTCGGTTAATGAAAAACTGTTTTTT,CASSLVGSVNEKLFF
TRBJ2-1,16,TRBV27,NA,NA,TGTGCCAGCAGTTTATACGGCAGGGCGGGATACAATGAGCAGTTCTTC,CASSLYGRAGYNEQFF
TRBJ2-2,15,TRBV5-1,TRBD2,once,TGCGCCAGCAGCGCAGCGGGGGGGTCCACCGGGGAGCTGTTTTTT,CASSAAGGSTGELFF
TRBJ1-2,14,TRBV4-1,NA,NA,TGCGCCAGCAGCGGACGGACAGTAAACTATGGCTACACCTTC,CASSGRTVNYGYTF
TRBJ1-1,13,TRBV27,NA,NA,TGTGCCAGCAGTCTCGGACAGCACACTGAAGCTTTCTTT,CASSLGQHTEAFF
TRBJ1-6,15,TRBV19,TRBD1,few,TGTGCCAGCACAGGGGGGAGCTCCTATAATTCACCCCTCCACTTT,CASTGGSSYNSPLHF
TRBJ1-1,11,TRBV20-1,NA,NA,TGCAGTGCTAGATCGGGGGAGTTTGCTTTCTTT,CSARSGEFAFF
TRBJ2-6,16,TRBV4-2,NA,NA,TGTGCCAGCAGCCAAGATGCGGGGACTGGGGCCAACGTCCTGACTTTC,CASSQDAGTGANVLTF
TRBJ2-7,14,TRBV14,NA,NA,TGTGCCAGCAGCCTAGCCCAGCGGGCCTACGAGCAGTACTTC,CASSLAQRAYEQYF
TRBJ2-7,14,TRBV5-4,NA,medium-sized,TGTGCCAGCAGCGGTGGGCAGGGCTCCTACGAGCAGTACTTC,CASSGGQGSYEQYF
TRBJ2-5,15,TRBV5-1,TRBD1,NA,TGCGCCAGCAGCTTGGGGACAGGAATTCAAGAGACCCAGTACTTC,CASSLGTGIQETQYF
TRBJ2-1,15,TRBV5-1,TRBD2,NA,TGCGCCAGCAGCTCTCTAGCGGGAGTACCCAATGAGCAGTTCTTC,CASSSLAGVPNEQFF
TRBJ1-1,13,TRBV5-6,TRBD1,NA,TGTGCCAGCAGCTTACCACAGGGGCGGAGAGCTTTCTTT,CASSLPQGRRAFF
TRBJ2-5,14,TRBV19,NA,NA,TGTGCCAGTAGTGCCCACGGACTTCAAGAGACCCAGTACTTC,CASSAHGLQETQYF